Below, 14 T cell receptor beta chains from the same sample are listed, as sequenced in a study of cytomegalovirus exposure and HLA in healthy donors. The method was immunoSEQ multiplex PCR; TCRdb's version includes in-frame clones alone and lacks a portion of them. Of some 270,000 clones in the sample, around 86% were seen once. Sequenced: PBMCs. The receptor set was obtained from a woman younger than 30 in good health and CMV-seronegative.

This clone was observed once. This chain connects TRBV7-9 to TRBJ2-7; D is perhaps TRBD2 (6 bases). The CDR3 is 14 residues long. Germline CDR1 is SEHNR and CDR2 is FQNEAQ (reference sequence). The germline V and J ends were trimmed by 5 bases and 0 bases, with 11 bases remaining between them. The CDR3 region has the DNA TGTGCCAGCAGCCAGACTAGAGGCTCCTACGAGCAGTACTTC. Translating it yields CASSQTRGSYEQYF. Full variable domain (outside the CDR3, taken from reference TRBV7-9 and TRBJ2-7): DTGVSQNPRHKITKRGQNVTFRCDPISEHNRLYWYRQTLGQGPEFLTYFQNEAQLEKSRLLSDRFSAERPKGSFSTLEIQRTEQGDSAMYLCASSQTRGSYEQYFGPGTRLTVT.

For the CDR3, the DNA is TGTGCCAGCAGTTTTTTCCGGGACAGATTGATGAACACTGAAGCTTTCTTT. Residues: CASSFFRDRLMNTEAFF. The J gene is TRBJ1-1, the V gene TRBV27, with 7 bases aligning to TRBD1. Looked up from germline, CDR1 is MNHEY and CDR2 is SMNVEV (reference sequence). This CDR3 region has 17 residues. J lost 0 bases, V lost 3 bases, and 10 bases had no gene match.

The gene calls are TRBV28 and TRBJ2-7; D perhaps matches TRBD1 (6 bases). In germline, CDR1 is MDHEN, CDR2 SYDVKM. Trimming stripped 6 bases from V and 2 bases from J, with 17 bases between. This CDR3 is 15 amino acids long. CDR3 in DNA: TGTGCCAGCAGCCCACAGGGCGCAGGCCCCTACGAGCAGTACTTC. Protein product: CASSPQGAGPYEQYF.

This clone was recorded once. The CDR3 DNA reads as TGCGCCAGCAGCTTGGCCGCGACTAGCGGGCTTAGCTCCTACGAGCAGTACTTC. Its translation: CASSLAATSGLSSYEQYF. The V call is TRBV5-1, the J call TRBJ2-7; 10 bases agree with TRBD2. The ends lost 0 bases at V and 0 bases at J; junction bases unmatched: 9. The CDR3 loop spans 18 amino acids. Looked up from germline, CDR1 is SGHRS and CDR2 is YFSETQ. The complete variable domain, with remaining parts taken from reference TRBV5-1 and TRBJ2-7, reads KAGVTQTPRYLIKTRGQQVTLSCSPISGHRSVSWYQQTPGQGLQFLFEYFSETQRNKGNFPGRFSGRQFSNSRSEMNVSTLELGDSALYLCASSLAATSGLSSYEQYFGPGTRLTVT.

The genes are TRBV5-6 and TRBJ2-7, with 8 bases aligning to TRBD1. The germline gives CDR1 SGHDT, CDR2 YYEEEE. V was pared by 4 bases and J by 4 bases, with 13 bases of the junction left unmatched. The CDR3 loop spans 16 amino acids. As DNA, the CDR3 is TGTGCCAGCAGCCGACTTACAGGGGGTCCCATTTACGAGCAGTACTTC. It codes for CASSRLTGGPIYEQYF.

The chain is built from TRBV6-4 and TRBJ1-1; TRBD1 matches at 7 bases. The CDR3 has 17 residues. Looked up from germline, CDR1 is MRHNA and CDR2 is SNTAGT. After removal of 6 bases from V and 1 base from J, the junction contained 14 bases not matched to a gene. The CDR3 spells CASRLTGRWGANTEAFF. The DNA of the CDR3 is TGTGCCAGCAGGCTGACAGGGAGGTGGGGGGCGAACACTGAAGCTTTCTTT.

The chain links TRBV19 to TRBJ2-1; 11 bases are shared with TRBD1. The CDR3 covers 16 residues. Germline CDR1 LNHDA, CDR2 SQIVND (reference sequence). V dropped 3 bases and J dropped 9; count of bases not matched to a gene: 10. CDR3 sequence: CASSMGIGTGGLEQFF. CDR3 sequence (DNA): TGTGCCAGTAGTATGGGGATAGGGACAGGGGGACTTGAGCAGTTCTTC. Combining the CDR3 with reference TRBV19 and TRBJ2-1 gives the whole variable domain DGGITQSPKYLFRKEGQNVTLSCEQNLNHDAMYWYRQDPGQGLRLIYYSQIVNDFQKGDIAEGYSVSREKKESFPLTVTSAQKNPTAFYLCASSMGIGTGGLEQFFGPGTRLTVL.

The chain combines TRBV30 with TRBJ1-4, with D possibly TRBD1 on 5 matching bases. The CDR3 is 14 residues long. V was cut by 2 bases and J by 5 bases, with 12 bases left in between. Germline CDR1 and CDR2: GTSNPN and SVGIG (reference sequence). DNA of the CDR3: TGTGCCTGGAGTACCCAGGGAGGGAATGAAAAACTGTTTTTT. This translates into CAWSTQGGNEKLFF.

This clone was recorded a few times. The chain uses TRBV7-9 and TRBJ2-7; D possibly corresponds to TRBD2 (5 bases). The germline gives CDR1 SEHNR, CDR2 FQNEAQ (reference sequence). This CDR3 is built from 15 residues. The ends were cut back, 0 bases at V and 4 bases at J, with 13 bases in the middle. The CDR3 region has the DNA TGTGCCAGCAGCTTAGCGAGGGCCGCGTGGTACGAGCAGTACTTC. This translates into CASSLARAAWYEQYF. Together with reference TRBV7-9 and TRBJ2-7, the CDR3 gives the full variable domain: DTGVSQNPRHKITKRGQNVTFRCDPISEHNRLYWYRQTLGQGPEFLTYFQNEAQLEKSRLLSDRFSAERPKGSFSTLEIQRTEQGDSAMYLCASSLARAAWYEQYFGPGTRLTVT.

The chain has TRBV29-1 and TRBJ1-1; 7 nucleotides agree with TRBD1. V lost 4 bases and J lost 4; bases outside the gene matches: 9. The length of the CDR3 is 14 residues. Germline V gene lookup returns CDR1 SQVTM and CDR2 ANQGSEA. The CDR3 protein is CSVGQGFDRTEAFF. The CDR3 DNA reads TGCAGCGTTGGACAGGGTTTTGATCGCACTGAAGCTTTCTTT. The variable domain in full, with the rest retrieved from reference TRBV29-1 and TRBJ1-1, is SAVISQKPSRDICQRGTSLTIQCQVDSQVTMMFWYRQQPGQSLTLIATANQGSEATYESGFVIDKFPISRPNLTFSTLTVSNMSPEDSSIYLCSVGQGFDRTEAFFGQGTRLTVV.

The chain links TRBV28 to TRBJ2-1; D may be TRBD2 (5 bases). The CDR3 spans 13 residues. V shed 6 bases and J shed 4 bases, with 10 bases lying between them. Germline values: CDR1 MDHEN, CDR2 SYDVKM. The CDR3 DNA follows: TGTGCCAGCAGGAGAGCGGAGTACAATGAGCAGTTCTTC. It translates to CASRRAEYNEQFF.

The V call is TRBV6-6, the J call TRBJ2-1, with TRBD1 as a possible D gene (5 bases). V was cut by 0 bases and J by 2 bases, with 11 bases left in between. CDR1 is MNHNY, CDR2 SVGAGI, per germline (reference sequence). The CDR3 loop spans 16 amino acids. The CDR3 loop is CASSYSGQGTYNEQFF. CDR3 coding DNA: TGTGCCAGCAGTTACTCAGGGCAGGGCACCTACAATGAGCAGTTCTTC.

CDR3 in DNA: TGTGCCAGCAGTGGCAGACTAGCGGGAGGCCTGAATAATGAGCAGTTCTTC. Translation: CASSGRLAGGLNNEQFF. The chain links TRBV27 to TRBJ2-1; 13 bases are a match to TRBD2. Losses at the gene ends were 5 bases for V and 7 bases for J; bases not matched to a gene: 11. Germline CDR1 is MNHEY and CDR2 is SMNVEV (reference sequence). This CDR3 has 17 residues.

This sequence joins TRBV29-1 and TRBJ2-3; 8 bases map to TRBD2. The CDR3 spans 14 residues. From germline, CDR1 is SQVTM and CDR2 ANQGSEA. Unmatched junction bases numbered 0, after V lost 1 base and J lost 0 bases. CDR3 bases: TGCAGCGTTGAAGGACTAGCGAGCACAGATACGCAGTATTTT. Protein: CSVEGLASTDTQYF.